The 19 T cell receptor beta chains in this list originate from one sample, sequenced in a study of T cells in Graves' hyperthyroidism and ophthalmopathy. Amplification of TCR beta CDR3 regions was performed using RNA transcripts as template. TCR CDR3 underwent first-round RT-PCR with the HTBI primer set. TCRdb independently ran MiXCR on the multiplex PCR reads; one entry per CDR3 protein. The repertoire holds hundreds of thousands of distinct CDR3 sequences, with around 13% as singletons. Sequencing used blood. Source of these receptors: a woman aged 18-29 years with Graves' hyperthyroidism.

This clonotype appeared many times. In nucleotides, the CDR3 is TGTGCCTCGACAAGCGGCACGCCTTATACGCAGTATTTT. Its protein is CASTSGTPYTQYF. This chain connects TRBV30 to TRBJ2-3, with D perhaps TRBD2 (5 bases). The V and J ends lost 7 bases and 7 bases respectively, with 18 bases between them. This CDR3 is built from 13 residues. The V gene's germline CDR1 is GTSNPN and CDR2 SVGIG (reference sequence).

This clonotype was seen more than once but under ten times. The rearrangement uses TRBV12-3 or TRBV12-4 and TRBJ1-3; tentatively, D is TRBD1 (6 bases). V was trimmed by 11 bases and J by 0 bases, leaving 20 bases between them. The CDR3 sequence is 16 residues long. The CDR3 region is CAATLLRGSSGNTIYF. In nucleotides, the CDR3 is TGTGCCGCCACCTTACTAAGGGGGAGCTCTGGAAACACCATATATTTT.

This clonotype was observed a few times. This rearrangement joins TRBV19 to TRBJ2-2; 9 bases map to TRBD1. CDR1 is LNHDA, CDR2 SQIVND, per germline (reference sequence). V lost 5 bases and J lost 3; bases outside the gene matches: 10. The CDR3 runs 17 residues. CDR3 sequence reads: CASSYDRGKVYTGELFF. The CDR3, as DNA: TGTGCCAGTAGTTACGACAGGGGGAAAGTGTACACCGGGGAGCTGTTTTTT.

This clonotype has more than one count but fewer than ten. The rearrangement uses TRBV6-1 and TRBJ2-7; 7 nucleotides align to TRBD1. V was clipped by 5 bases and J by 0 bases; unmatched bases: 7. Germline V gives CDR1 MNHNS, CDR2 SASEGT. This CDR3 region has 15 residues. The CDR3, as DNA: TGTGCCAGCAGTTCAAGCAGGGGGTTCTCCTACGAGCAGTACTTC. This encodes CASSSSRGFSYEQYF.

This clonotype showed up just a few times. V is TRBV24-1 and J is TRBJ1-5; D remains unclear. The CDR3 has 14 amino acids. V lost 6 bases, J lost 11 bases, and 19 bases lay in between. Per the germline V gene, CDR1 is KGHDR and CDR2 is SFDVKD. DNA for the CDR3: TGTGCCACCAGTCGGGGAGGGAACTCATTAGCCCAGCATTTT. Translated: CATSRGGNSLAQHF.

This clonotype was detected only a few times. This rearrangement joins TRBV4-1 to TRBJ2-1; D is unresolved. This CDR3 has 12 amino acids. With 5 bases removed from V and 10 bases from J, the gap between germline ends came to 12 bases. Germline CDR1 MGHRA, CDR2 YSYEKL. Here the CDR3 reads CASSKLAGEQFF. In nucleotides, the CDR3 is TGCGCCAGCAGCAAACTCGCTGGAGAGCAGTTCTTC.

The sample holds many counts of this clonotype. V gene TRBV20-1 combines with J gene TRBJ2-7; TRBD2 matches 10 bases. Germline V gene data show CDR1 as DFQATT and CDR2 as SNEGSKA (reference sequence). Germline trimming cut 6 bases from V and 5 bases from J; bases unmatched to any gene: 7. The CDR3 length is 13 residues. The CDR3 loop reads CSARWTSGHEQYF. Written as DNA, the CDR3 is TGCAGTGCCAGATGGACTAGCGGCCACGAGCAGTACTTC.

This clonotype was observed a few times. The chain has TRBV27 and TRBJ2-1, with TRBD2 matching 8 bases. Germline lookup yields CDR1 MNHEY and CDR2 SMNVEV (reference sequence). This CDR3 comprises 17 residues. V dropped 5 bases and J dropped 8; count of bases not matched to a gene: 17. The CDR3 nucleotides are TGTGCCAGCAGTAAACCCGGGACTAGAGCGATGTCAGATGAGCAGTTCTTC. The encoded protein is CASSKPGTRAMSDEQFF.

This chain joins TRBV20-1 and TRBJ2-1; 10 nucleotides align to TRBD2. Per germline, CDR1 DFQATT and CDR2 SNEGSKA (reference sequence). CDR3 length: 16 residues. The trim removed 1 base at V and 4 bases at J, leaving 7 bases unmatched. The CDR3: CSARGPLAGRYNEQFF. The CDR3 DNA follows: TGCAGTGCTAGAGGCCCACTAGCGGGAAGGTACAATGAGCAGTTCTTC.

This clonotype was counted ten times or more. The chain has TRBV11-2 and TRBJ2-3, with 12 bases fitting TRBD2. With 5 bases clipped from V and 1 base from J, the junction kept 7 bases outside the gene matches. The CDR3 runs to 17 residues. The germline V gene encodes CDR1 SGHAT and CDR2 FQNNGV. The CDR3 bases are TGTGCCAGCAGCGGACTAGCGGGAACGCCTGGCACAGATACGCAGTATTTT. Amino acids: CASSGLAGTPGTDTQYF.

In its sample, this clonotype was seen a few times. The V gene is TRBV4-1, the J gene TRBJ2-2, with TRBD2 as a possible D gene (6 bases). Germline CDR1 reads MGHRA; CDR2 reads YSYEKL. CDR3 length equals 15 residues. Trimming removed 2 bases at V and 7 bases at J, with 14 bases between. CDR3 bases: TGCGCCAGCAGCCAATACGGGGAGGATGGCGGGGAGCTGTTTTTT. Translation: CASSQYGEDGGELFF.

The V and J genes are TRBV27 and TRBJ2-7; D is possibly TRBD1 or TRBD2 (5 bases each). CDR3 length: 18 amino acids. Trimming pared 7 bases from V and 1 base from J, leaving 26 bases between. Germline CDR1 reads MNHEY; CDR2 reads SMNVEV (reference sequence). The CDR3 reads CASNPGRVFQAVSYEQYF. CDR3 in DNA: TGTGCCAGCAATCCGGGGCGAGTTTTCCAGGCGGTGTCCTACGAGCAGTACTTC.

This clonotype was seen only a few times. In DNA form, the CDR3 reads TGTGCCAGCAGCTTCTGGGGGGCGATTGAAGCTTTCTTT. Its translation is CASSFWGAIEAFF. The chain joins TRBV5-5 to TRBJ1-1, with TRBD1 as a possible D gene (6 bases). This CDR3 spans 13 amino acids. Per the germline V gene, CDR1 is SGHKS and CDR2 is YYEKEE (reference sequence). The germline V and J ends were trimmed by 2 bases and 7 bases, with 12 bases remaining between them.

This clonotype was seen many times. This chain connects TRBV10-2 to TRBJ1-4, with 8 positions matching TRBD1. Trimming removed 4 bases from V and 8 bases from J; junction bases left unmatched: 18. CDR3 length: 18 residues. CDR1 and CDR2 from the germline V gene are WSHSY and SAAADI. The CDR3 is CASSGGQGAKKSGEKLFF. Here the CDR3 DNA reads TGCGCCAGCAGTGGAGGGCAGGGGGCGAAGAAGTCGGGCGAAAAACTGTTTTTT.

The V and J genes are TRBV6-5 and TRBJ2-1; 11 nucleotides agree with TRBD2. Per germline, CDR1 MNHEY and CDR2 SVGAGI. The CDR3 has 16 residues. V lost 0 bases and J lost 9; bases outside the gene matches: 7. CDR3 DNA: TGTGCCAGCAGTTACTCGGAAGCTAGCGGGAGGATTGAGCAGTTCTTC. Amino acids: CASSYSEASGRIEQFF.

This clonotype was observed at least ten times. The chain is built from TRBV30 and TRBJ2-5, with TRBD2 matching 8 bases. CDR3 length: 15 amino acids. Trimming removed 2 bases from V and 4 bases from J; junction bases left unmatched: 9. CDR1 is GTSNPN, CDR2 SVGIG, per germline (reference sequence). CDR3 sequence reads: CAWSSGRIMGETQYF. Written as DNA, the CDR3 is TGTGCCTGGAGTAGCGGGAGAATCATGGGAGAGACCCAGTACTTC.

Comments on this clonotype: A much larger clone is a single base away; this may be a read error. This chain joins TRBV7-8 and TRBJ2-7; TRBD1 agrees at 8 bases. The V and J ends lost 1 base and 7 bases, in that order; junction bases with no gene match: 6. The V gene's germline CDR1 is SGHVS and CDR2 FQNEAQ. The CDR3 sequence is 14 residues long. The CDR3 bases are TGTGCCAGCAGCTTAGTCGACAGGGGCGATGAGCAGTACTTC. Translating gives CASSLVDRGDEQYF. The full variable domain, its missing parts supplied by reference TRBV7-8 and TRBJ2-7, is GAGVSQSPRYKVAKRGQDVALRCDPISGHVSLFWYQQALGQGPEFLTYFQNEAQLDKSGLPSDRFFAERPEGSVSTLKIQRTQQEDSAVYLCASSLVDRGDEQYFGPGTRLTVT.

This clonotype has a count of ten or more. The rearrangement joins TRBV30 to TRBJ2-1; TRBD2 aligns across 14 bases. Germline values: CDR1 GTSNPN, CDR2 SVGIG (reference sequence). V lost 1 base, J lost 11 bases, and 4 bases stayed unmatched. This CDR3 comprises 14 residues. In DNA, the CDR3 is TGTGCCTGGAGTGCCGGGACTAGCGGGGGTAAGCAGTTCTTC. Translated: CAWSAGTSGGKQFF.

The V and J genes are TRBV6-5 and TRBJ2-7, with 9 positions matching TRBD2. The J segment lost 3 bases and the V segment lost 0 bases, leaving 6 bases of the junction unmatched. CDR1 and CDR2 (germline): MNHEY, SVGAGI. This CDR3 is 16 amino acids long. This CDR3 reads CASSYSGREGRYEQYF. The CDR3 nucleotides read TGTGCCAGCAGTTACTCCGGGCGGGAGGGCCGCTACGAGCAGTACTTC.